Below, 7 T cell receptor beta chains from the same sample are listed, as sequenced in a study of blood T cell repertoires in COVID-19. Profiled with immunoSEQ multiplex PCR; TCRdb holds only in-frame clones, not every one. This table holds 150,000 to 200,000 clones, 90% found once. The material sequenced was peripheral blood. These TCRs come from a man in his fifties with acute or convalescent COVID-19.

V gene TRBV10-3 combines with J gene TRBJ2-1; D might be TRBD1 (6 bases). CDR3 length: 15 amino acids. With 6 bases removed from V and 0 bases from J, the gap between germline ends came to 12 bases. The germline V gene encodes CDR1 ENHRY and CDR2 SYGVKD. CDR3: CAISEDSYSYNEQFF. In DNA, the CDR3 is TGTGCCATCAGCGAGGACAGTTACTCCTACAATGAGCAGTTCTTC.

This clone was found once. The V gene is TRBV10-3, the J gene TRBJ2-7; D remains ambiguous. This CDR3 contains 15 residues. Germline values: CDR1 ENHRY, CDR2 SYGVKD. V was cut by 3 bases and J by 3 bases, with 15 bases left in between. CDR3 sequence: CAISDGGRSNYEQYF. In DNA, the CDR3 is TGTGCCATCAGTGATGGCGGCAGATCTAACTACGAGCAGTACTTC.

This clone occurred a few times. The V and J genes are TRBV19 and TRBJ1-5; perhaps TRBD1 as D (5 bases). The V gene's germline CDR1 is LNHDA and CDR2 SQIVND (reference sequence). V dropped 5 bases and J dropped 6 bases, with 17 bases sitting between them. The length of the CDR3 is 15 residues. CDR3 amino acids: CASSRDREIGQPQHF. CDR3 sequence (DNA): TGTGCCAGTAGTCGGGACCGGGAGATAGGTCAGCCCCAGCATTTT.

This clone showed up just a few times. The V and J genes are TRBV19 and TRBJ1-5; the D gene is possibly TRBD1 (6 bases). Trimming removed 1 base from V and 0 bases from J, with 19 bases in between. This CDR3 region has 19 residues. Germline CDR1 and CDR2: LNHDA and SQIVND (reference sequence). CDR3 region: CASSIANRAWVYSNQPQHF. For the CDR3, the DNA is TGTGCCAGTAGTATAGCTAACAGGGCCTGGGTATATAGCAATCAGCCCCAGCATTTT.

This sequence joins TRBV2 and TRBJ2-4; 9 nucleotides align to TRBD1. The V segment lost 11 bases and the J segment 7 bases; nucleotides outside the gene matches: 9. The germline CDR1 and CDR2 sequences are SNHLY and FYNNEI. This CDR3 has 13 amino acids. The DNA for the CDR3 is TGTGCCGGCTGGGACAGGGTGGAGAACATTCAGTACTTC. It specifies CAGWDRVENIQYF.

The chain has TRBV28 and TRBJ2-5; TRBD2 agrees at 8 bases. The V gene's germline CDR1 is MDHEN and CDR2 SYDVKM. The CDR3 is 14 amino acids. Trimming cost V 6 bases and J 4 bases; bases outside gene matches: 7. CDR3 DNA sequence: TGTGCCAGCAGGGCGGGGGGCGGTTTAGAGACCCAGTACTTC. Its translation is CASRAGGGLETQYF.

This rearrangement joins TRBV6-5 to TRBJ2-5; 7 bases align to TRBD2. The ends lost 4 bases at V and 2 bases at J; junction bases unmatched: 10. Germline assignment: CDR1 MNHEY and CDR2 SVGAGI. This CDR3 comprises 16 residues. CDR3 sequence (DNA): TGTGCCAGCAGTTCCACCGGGGGGAGGGGACAAGAGACCCAGTACTTC. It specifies CASSSTGGRGQETQYF.